The 11 T cell receptor beta chains listed next were all sequenced from one sample in a study of blood T cells in healthy people across ages. A second PCR, run for roughly 7 to 11 cycles, used a sample-barcoded 5' primer plus a J-beta primer mix. A single record per CDR3 protein comes from TCRdb applying MiXCR to the 5' RACE reads. The repertoire holds around 800,000 distinct CDR3 sequences, approximately 24% seen once, with around 2.9% in the top ten. A further study also used this sample, focusing on T cells of mothers and their children.

The material sequenced was blood. The source is a boy aged 5-17 years in good health.

This sequence joins TRBV5-1 and TRBJ2-3; 10 nucleotides match TRBD2. There are 15 residues in the CDR3. Trimming took 3 bases from V and 0 from J; bases not matched to a gene: 1. CDR1 and CDR2 (germline): SGHRS, YFSETQ. The CDR3 nucleotides are TGCGCCAGCAGCTATAGCGGGGGGAGCACAGATACGCAGTATTTT. Amino acid sequence: CASSYSGGSTDTQYF.

This clonotype has just a few counts. The genes are TRBV11-2 and TRBJ1-4; D is undetermined. Trimming removed 3 bases at V and 0 bases at J, with 11 bases between. The CDR3 runs to 16 residues. Germline-derived CDR1 and CDR2 are SGHAT and FQNNGV. CDR3 in DNA: TGTGCCAGCAGCTTGATGTACGGCGCAACTAATGAAAAACTGTTTTTT. Residues: CASSLMYGATNEKLFF.

This sequence joins TRBV20-1 and TRBJ2-3, with 9 bases matching TRBD2. Germline CDR1 reads DFQATT; CDR2 reads SNEGSKA (reference sequence). The CDR3 covers 14 residues. V lost 4 bases, J lost 7 bases, and 9 bases stayed unmatched. The CDR3 loop is CSANQREAFYTQYF. In DNA form, the CDR3 reads TGCAGTGCTAATCAGCGGGAGGCGTTTTATACGCAGTATTTT.

In its sample, this clonotype was seen many times. V is TRBV6-6 and J is TRBJ2-5; D unclear. This CDR3 contains 15 residues. The ends were cut back, 1 base at V and 2 bases at J, with 11 bases in the middle. Germline V gives CDR1 MNHNY, CDR2 SVGAGI (reference sequence). The CDR3 DNA reads as TGTGCCAGCAGTTACTACATAGTTCCTCAAGAGACCCAGTACTTC. This encodes CASSYYIVPQETQYF.

This chain uses TRBV29-1 with TRBJ2-3; 10 nucleotides match TRBD2. The CDR3 sequence is 13 residues long. V shed 6 bases, J shed 3 bases, and the junction held 3 bases outside the gene matches. In germline, CDR1 is SQVTM, CDR2 ANQGSEA. Here the CDR3 DNA reads TGCAGCGTACAACTAGCGGGAACAGATACGCAGTATTTT. It yields the protein CSVQLAGTDTQYF.

In this sample, this clonotype turned up a few times. The genes are TRBV27 and TRBJ2-7, with D unclear. V lost 2 bases and J lost 2, with 7 bases in between. This CDR3 has 13 amino acids. Germline CDR1 reads MNHEY; CDR2 reads SMNVEV (reference sequence). The CDR3 DNA sequence: TGTGCCAGCAGTTTAAGCCAGCCCTACGAGCAGTACTTC. This translates into CASSLSQPYEQYF.

This clonotype was seen more than once but under ten times. The CDR3 reads CATSDYKDEQFF. The CDR3 DNA sequence: TGTGCCACCAGTGATTACAAGGATGAGCAGTTCTTC. The chain employs TRBV24-1 and TRBJ2-5; D is unresolved. The J call is in doubt because the DNA end fits TRBJ2-1 better. CDR1 is KGHDR and CDR2 is SFDVKD in the germline V gene. This CDR3 region has 12 residues.

This clonotype occurred many times. An end of the junction differs from the germline gene, which may be a read error. The chain recombines TRBV5-1 with TRBJ2-5; 7 bases align to TRBD2. The germline V gene encodes CDR1 SGHRS and CDR2 YFSETQ. This CDR3 has 14 residues. Written as DNA, the CDR3 is TGTGCTAGCAGCTTAGCGGGTGGGGCTGAGACCCAGTACTTC. This gives the protein CASSLAGGAETQYF. The full variable domain, with the rest looked up from reference TRBV5-1 and TRBJ2-5, is KAGVTQTPRYLIKTRGQQVTLSCSPISGHRSVSWYQQTPGQGLQFLFEYFSETQRNKGNFPGRFSGRQFSNSRSEMNVSTLELGDSALYLCASSLAGGAETQYFGPGTRLLVL.

A few counts support this clonotype. The chain couples TRBV20-1 to TRBJ2-3, with 9 positions matching TRBD2. The V segment lost 0 bases and the J segment 4 bases; nucleotides outside the gene matches: 5. CDR1 and CDR2 (germline): DFQATT, SNEGSKA (reference sequence). The CDR3 is 15 residues long. CDR3 sequence: CSARDRSGGPDTQYF. The CDR3 coding sequence is TGCAGTGCTAGAGATAGGAGCGGGGGGCCAGATACGCAGTATTTT.

This sequence joins TRBV12-3 or TRBV12-4 and TRBJ2-5, with 7 positions matching TRBD1. Trimming took 5 bases from V and 1 from J; bases not matched to a gene: 4. The CDR3 has 14 residues. The CDR3 protein is CASSKGQAQETQYF. The CDR3, as DNA: TGTGCCAGCAGTAAAGGACAGGCCCAAGAGACCCAGTACTTC.

This clonotype has just a few counts. CDR3 coding DNA: TGTGCCAGCAGTTACTCGGGAAGGGGGCCTGATTCACCCCTCCACTTT. Protein: CASSYSGRGPDSPLHF. This chain connects TRBV6-5 to TRBJ1-6; 7 bases match TRBD1. V was clipped by 0 bases and J by 8 bases; unmatched bases: 7. The CDR3 length is 16 residues. The germline gives CDR1 MNHEY, CDR2 SVGAGI.